This T cell receptor beta chain comes out of a study of blood T cell repertoires in COVID-19. Study at large: COVID-19 samples from acute and convalescent phases originated in the United States, Italy and Spain. Sources were T cells, B-cell-depleted T cells, or PBMCs; the material itself was cDNA or gDNA.

The CDR3 spans 13 residues. Germline assignment: CDR1 LNHDA and CDR2 SQIVND (reference sequence). Between the trimmed V and J ends, which lost 6 bases and 8 bases, there was a span of 13 bases. Each exposed participant met a COVID-19 case in the 2 weeks preceding study entry. Original processing methods: From reference gene primer amplification, estimates of nucleated cell counts were derived. Only in-frame clones appear in the TCRdb table, and some are missing; sequencing was by immunoSEQ multiplex PCR. The V and J calls and clone size come from that table; D and trimming were worked out from the DNA. The profile shows 200,000 to 250,000 clones, about 90% of them singletons.

This clonotype originated in a man aged 50 or older who had been exposed to COVID-19. The sequenced sample was PBMCs or T cells enriched from blood (not recorded which). The chain couples TRBV19 to TRBJ1-4; D call uncertain. CDR3 nucleotides: TGTGCCAGTAGAGGGCGGGGAACAGAAAAACTGTTTTTT. Protein product: CASRGRGTEKLFF.